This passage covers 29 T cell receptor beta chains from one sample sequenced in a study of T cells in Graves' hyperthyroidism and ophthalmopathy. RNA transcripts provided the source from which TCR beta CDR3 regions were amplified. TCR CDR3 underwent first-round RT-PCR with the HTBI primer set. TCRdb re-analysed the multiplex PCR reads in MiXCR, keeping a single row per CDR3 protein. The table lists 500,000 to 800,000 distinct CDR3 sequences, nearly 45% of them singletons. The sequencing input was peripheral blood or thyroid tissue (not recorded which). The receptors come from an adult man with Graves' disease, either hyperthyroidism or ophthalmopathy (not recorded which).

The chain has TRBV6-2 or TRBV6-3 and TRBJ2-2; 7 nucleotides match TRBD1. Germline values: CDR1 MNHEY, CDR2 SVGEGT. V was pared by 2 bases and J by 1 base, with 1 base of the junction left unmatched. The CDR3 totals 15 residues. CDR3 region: CASSYGTVNTGELFF. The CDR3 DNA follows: TGTGCCAGCAGTTACGGGACAGTGAACACCGGGGAGCTGTTTTTT.

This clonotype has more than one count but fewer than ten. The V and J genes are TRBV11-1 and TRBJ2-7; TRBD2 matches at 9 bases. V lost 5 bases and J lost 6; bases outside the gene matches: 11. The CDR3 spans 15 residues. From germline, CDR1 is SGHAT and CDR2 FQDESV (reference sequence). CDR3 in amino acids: CASSQGLRGRGEQYF. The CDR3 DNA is TGTGCCAGCAGCCAAGGGCTCCGCGGGAGGGGCGAGCAGTACTTC.

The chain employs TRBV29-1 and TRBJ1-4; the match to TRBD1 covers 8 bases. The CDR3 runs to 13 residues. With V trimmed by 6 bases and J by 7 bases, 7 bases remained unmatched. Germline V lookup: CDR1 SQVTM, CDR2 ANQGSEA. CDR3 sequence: CSVRQGMTEKLFF. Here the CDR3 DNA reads TGCAGCGTACGACAGGGGATGACTGAAAAACTGTTTTTT.

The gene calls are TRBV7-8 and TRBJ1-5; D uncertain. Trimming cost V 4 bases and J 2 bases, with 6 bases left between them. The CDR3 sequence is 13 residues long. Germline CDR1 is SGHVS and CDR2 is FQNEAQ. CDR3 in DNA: TGTGCCAGCAGCTGGGCGGGCAATCAGCCCCAGCATTTT. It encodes CASSWAGNQPQHF.

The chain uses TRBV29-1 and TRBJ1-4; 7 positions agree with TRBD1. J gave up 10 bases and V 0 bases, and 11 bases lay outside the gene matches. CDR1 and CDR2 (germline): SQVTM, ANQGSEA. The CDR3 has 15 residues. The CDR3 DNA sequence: TGCAGCGTTGAAGAGGAAGGGGGCTTATCAGGAAAACTGTTTTTT. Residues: CSVEEEGGLSGKLFF.

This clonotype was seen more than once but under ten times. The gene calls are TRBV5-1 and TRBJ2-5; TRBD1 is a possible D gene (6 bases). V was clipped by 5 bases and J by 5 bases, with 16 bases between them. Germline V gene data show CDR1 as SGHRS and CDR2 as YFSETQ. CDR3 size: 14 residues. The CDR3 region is CASRYRAVDETQYF. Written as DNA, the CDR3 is TGCGCCAGCAGATACAGGGCGGTGGATGAGACCCAGTACTTC.

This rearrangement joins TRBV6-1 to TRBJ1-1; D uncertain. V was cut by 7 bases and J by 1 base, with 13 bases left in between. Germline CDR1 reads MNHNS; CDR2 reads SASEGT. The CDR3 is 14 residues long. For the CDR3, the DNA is TGTGCCAGCACGGCAGGAGCTACGAACACTGAAGCTTTCTTT. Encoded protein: CASTAGATNTEAFF.

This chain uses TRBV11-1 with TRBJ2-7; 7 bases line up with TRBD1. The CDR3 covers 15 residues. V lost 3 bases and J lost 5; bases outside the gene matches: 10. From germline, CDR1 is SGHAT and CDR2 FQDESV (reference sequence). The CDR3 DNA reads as TGTGCCAGCAGCTTCCGGGACAGCGTTGGTAACGAGCAGTACTTC. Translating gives CASSFRDSVGNEQYF.

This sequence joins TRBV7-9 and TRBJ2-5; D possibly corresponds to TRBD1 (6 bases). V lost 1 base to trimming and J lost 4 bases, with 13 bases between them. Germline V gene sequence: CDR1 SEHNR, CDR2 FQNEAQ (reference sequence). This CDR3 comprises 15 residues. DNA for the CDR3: TGTGCCAGCAGCTTAGTAGGGGGACGGTTAGAGACCCAGTACTTC. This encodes CASSLVGGRLETQYF.

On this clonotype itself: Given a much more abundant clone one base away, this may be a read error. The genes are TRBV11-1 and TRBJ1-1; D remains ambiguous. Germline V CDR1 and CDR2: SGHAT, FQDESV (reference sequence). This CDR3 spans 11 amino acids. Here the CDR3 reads CAGSLHQEAFF. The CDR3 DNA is TGTGCCGGCAGCTTACACCAGGAAGCTTTCTTT.

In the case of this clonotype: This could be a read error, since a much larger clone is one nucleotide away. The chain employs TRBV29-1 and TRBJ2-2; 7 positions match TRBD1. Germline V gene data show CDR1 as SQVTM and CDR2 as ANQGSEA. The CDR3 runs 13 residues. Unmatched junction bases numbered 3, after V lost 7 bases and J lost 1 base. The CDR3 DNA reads TGCAGCGGGGGGACAGTGAACACCGGGGAGCTGTTTTTT. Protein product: CSGGTVNTGELFF.

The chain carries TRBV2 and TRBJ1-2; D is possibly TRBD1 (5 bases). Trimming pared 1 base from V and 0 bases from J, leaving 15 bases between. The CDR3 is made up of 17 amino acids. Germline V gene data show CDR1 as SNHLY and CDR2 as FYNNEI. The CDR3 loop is CASSEDGRGGANYGYTF. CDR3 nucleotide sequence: TGTGCCAGCAGTGAAGACGGGCGGGGCGGAGCTAACTATGGCTACACCTTC.

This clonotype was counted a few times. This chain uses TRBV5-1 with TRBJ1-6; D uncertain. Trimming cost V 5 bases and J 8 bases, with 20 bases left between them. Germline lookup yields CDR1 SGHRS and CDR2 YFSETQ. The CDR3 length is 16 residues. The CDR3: CASSWKPLRRDSPLHF. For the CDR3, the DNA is TGCGCCAGCAGTTGGAAACCTCTGCGGAGGGATTCACCCCTCCACTTT.

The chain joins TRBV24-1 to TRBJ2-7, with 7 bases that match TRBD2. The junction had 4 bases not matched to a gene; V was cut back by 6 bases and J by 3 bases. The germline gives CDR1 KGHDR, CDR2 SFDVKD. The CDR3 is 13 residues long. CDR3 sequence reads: CATSRASGYEQYF. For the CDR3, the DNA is TGTGCCACCAGTAGGGCTAGCGGCTACGAGCAGTACTTC.

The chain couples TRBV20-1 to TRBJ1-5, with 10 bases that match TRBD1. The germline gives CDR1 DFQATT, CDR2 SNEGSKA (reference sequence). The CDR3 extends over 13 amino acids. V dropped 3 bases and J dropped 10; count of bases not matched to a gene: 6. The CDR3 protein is CSARGDRGEPQHF. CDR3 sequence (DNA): TGCAGTGCTAGGGGGGACAGGGGCGAACCCCAGCATTTT.

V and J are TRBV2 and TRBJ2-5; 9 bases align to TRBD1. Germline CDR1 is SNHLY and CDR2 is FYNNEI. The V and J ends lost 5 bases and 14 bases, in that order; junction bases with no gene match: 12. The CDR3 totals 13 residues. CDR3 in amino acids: CASSFWTGTGFYF. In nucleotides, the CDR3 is TGTGCCAGCAGTTTTTGGACAGGGACAGGGTTTTACTTC.

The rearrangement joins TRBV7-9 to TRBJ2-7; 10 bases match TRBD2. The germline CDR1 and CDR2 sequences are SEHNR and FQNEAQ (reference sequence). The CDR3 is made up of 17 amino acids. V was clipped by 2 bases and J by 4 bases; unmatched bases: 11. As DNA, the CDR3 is TGTGCCAGCAGCTTAAGTGGGCTAGCGGGAGACTCTTACGAGCAGTACTTC. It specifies CASSLSGLAGDSYEQYF.

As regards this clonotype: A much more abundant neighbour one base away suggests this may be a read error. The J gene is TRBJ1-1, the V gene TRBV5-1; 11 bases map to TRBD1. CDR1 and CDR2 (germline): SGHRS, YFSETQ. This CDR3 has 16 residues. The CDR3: CASSHGQGAVNTKAFF. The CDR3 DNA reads TGCGCCAGCAGCCATGGACAGGGGGCAGTGAACACTAAAGCTTTCTTT.

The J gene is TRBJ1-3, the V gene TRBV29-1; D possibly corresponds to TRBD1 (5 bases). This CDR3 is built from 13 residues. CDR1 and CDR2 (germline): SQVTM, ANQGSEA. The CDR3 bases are TGCAGTGTCTGGGGGAGCTCTGGAAACACCATATATTTT. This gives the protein CSVWGSSGNTIYF. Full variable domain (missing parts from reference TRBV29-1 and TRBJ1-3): SAVISQKPSRDICQRGTSLTIQCQVDSQVTMMFWYRQQPGQSLTLIATANQGSEATYESGFVIDKFPISRPNLTFSTLTVSNMSPEDSSIYLCSVWGSSGNTIYFGEGSWLTVV.

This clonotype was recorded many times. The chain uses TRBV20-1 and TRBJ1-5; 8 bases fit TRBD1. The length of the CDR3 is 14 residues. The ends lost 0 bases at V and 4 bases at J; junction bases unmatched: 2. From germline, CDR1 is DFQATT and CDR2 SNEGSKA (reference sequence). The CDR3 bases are TGCAGTGCTAGAGAGGGGACAGGAAATCAGCCCCAGCATTTT. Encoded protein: CSAREGTGNQPQHF.

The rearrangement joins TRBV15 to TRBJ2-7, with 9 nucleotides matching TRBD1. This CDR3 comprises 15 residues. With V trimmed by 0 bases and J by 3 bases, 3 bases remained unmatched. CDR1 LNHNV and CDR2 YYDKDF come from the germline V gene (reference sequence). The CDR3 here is CATSREGTGIYEQYF. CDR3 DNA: TGTGCCACCAGCAGAGAGGGGACAGGGATCTACGAGCAGTACTTC. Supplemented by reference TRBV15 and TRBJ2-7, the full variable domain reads DAMVIQNPRYQVTQFGKPVTLSCSQTLNHNVMYWYQQKSSQAPKLLFHYYDKDFNNEADTPDNFQSRRPNTSFCFLDIRSPGLGDTAMYLCATSREGTGIYEQYFGPGTRLTVT.

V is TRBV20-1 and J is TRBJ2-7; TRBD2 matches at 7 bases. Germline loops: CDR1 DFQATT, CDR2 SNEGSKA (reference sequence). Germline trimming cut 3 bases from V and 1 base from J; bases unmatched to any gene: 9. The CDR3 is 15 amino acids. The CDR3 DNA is TGCAGTGCTAGTCCCTGGACTAGTAGGTCCTACGAGCAGTACTTC. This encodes CSASPWTSRSYEQYF.

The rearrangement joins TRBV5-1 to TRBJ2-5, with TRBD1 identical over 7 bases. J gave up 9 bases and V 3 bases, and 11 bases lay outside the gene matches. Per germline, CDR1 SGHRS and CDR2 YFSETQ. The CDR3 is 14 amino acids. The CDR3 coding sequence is TGCGCCAGCAGCTCCGGACAGGCTCAGCAGCCCCAGTACTTC. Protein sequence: CASSSGQAQQPQYF. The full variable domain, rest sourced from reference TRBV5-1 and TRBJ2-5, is KAGVTQTPRYLIKTRGQQVTLSCSPISGHRSVSWYQQTPGQGLQFLFEYFSETQRNKGNFPGRFSGRQFSNSRSEMNVSTLELGDSALYLCASSSGQAQQPQYFGPGTRLLVL.

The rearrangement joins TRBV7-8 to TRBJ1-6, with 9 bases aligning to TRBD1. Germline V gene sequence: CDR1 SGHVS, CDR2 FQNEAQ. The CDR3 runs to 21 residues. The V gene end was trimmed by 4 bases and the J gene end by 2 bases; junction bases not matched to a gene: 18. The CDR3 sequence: CASSSRSPGQGLLTYNSPLHF. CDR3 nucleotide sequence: TGTGCCAGCAGCTCGAGGTCCCCGGGACAGGGACTACTTACCTATAATTCACCCCTCCACTTT. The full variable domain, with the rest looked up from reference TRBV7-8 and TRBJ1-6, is GAGVSQSPRYKVAKRGQDVALRCDPISGHVSLFWYQQALGQGPEFLTYFQNEAQLDKSGLPSDRFFAERPEGSVSTLKIQRTQQEDSAVYLCASSSRSPGQGLLTYNSPLHFGNGTRLTVT.

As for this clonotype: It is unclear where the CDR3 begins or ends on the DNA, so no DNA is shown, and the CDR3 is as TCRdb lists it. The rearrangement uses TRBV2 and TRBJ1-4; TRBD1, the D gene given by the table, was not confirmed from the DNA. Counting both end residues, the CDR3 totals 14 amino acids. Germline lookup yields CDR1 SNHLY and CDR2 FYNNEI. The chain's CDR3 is CASISGPGDEKLFF.

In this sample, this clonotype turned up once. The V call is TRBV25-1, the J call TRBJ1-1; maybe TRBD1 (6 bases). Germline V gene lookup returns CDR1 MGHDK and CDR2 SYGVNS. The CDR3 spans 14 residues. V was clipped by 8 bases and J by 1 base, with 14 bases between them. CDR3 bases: TGTGCCAGCGTTGGGGAGGGACAGAACACTGAAGCTTTCTTT. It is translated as CASVGEGQNTEAFF.

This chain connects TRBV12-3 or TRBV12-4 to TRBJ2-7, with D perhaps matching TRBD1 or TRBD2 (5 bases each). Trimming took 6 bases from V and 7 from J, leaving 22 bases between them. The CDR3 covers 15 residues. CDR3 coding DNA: TGTGCCAGCAGCCCCCGGGACGAAGGTCCCTGGGAGCAGTACTTC. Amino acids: CASSPRDEGPWEQYF.

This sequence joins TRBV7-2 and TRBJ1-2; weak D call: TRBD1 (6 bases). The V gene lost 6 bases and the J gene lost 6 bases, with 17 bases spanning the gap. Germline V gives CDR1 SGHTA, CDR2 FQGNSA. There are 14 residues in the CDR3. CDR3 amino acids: CASSWGQGMNGYTF. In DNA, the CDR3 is TGTGCCAGCAGTTGGGGGCAGGGGATGAATGGCTACACCTTC.

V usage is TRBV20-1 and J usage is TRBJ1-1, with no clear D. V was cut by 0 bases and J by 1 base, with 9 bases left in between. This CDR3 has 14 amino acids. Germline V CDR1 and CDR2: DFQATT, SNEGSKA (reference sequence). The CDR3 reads CSARDLAENTEAFF. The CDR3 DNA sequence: TGCAGTGCTAGAGATTTGGCAGAGAACACTGAAGCTTTCTTT.